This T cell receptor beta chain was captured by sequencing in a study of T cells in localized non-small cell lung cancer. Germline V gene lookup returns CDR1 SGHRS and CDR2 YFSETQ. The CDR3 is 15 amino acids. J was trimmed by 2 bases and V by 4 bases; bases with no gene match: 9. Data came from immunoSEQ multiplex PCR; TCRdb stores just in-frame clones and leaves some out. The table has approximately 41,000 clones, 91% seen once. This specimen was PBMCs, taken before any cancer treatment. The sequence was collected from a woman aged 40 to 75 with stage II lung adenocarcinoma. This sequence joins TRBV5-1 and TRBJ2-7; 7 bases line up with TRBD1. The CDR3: CASSQVTGDPYEQYF. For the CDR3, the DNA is TGCGCCAGCAGCCAGGTCACAGGGGACCCCTACGAGCAGTACTTC.